The clone carrying this T cell receptor beta chain was seen more than once but under ten times. Using unique molecular identifiers, the investigators prepared the TCRbeta library. MiXCR, run by TCRdb on the PCR reads, gives a single entry per CDR3 protein. The table has 600,000 to 700,000 distinct CDR3 sequences, 16% seen once. The data stem from a study of T-cell reconstitution after alpha-beta-depleted transplantation in children. Unmatched junction bases numbered 8, after V lost 6 bases and J lost 5 bases. This CDR3 region has 15 residues. Per germline, CDR1 MNHEY and CDR2 SMNVEV (reference sequence).

The rearrangement joins TRBV27 to TRBJ1-4; the match to TRBD1 covers 8 bases. This material consisted of PBMCs from the stem cell graft donor, taken from the stem cell graft. This sequence originates from a human donor who donated a stem cell graft to a child with acute myeloid leukemia. The CDR3 loop reads CASRTRTGPNEKLFF. In nucleotides, the CDR3 is TGTGCCAGCAGGACCCGGACAGGGCCCAATGAAAAACTGTTTTTT.